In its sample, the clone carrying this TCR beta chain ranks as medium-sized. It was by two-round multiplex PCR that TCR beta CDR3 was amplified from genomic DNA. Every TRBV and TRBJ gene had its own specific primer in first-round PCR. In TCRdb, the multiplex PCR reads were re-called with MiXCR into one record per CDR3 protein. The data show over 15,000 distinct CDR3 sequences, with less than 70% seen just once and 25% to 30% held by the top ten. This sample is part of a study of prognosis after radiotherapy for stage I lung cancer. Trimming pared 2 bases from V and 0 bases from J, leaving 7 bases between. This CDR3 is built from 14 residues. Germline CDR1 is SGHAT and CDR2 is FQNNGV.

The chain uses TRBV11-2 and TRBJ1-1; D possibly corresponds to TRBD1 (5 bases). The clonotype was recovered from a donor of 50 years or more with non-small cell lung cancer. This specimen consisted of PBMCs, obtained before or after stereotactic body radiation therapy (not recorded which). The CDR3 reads CASSLRGMNTEAFF. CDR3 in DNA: TGTGCCAGCAGCTTACGGGGGATGAACACTGAAGCTTTCTTT.